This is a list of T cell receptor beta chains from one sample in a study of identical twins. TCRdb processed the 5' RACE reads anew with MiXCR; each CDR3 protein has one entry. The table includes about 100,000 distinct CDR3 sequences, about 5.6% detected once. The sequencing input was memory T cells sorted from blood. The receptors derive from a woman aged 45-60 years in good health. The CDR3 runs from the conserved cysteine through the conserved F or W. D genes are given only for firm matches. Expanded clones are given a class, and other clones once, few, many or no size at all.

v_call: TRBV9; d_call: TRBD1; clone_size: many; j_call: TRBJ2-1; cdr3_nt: TGTGCCAGCAGCCCAGGGGGCGCTGGGGTCTACAATGAGCAGTTCTTC; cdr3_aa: CASSPGGAGVYNEQFF
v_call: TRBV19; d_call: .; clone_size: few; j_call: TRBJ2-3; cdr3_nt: TGTGCCAGTAGTATTTTGGGGGCCGGGACTCTCACAGATACGCAGTATTTT; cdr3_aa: CASSILGAGTLTDTQYF
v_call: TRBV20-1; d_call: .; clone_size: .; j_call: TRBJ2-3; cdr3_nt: TGCAGTGCTAGCCCCCCAGATACGCAGTATTTT; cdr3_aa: CSASPPDTQYF
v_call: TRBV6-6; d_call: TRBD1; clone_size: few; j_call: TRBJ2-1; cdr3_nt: TGTGCCAGCAGATCCGGGACAGGGTCGTTTTTCGTCGTGTTCTTC; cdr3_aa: CASRSGTGSFFVVFF
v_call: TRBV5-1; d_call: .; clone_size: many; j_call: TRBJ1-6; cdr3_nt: TGCGCCAGCAGCTTGGGGAGCGACGGCATTCACTTT; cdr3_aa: CASSLGSDGIHF
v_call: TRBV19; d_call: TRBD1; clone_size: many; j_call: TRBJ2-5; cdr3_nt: TGTGCCAGTAGCTCGACAGGGGTGACCCAGTACTTC; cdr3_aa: CASSSTGVTQYF
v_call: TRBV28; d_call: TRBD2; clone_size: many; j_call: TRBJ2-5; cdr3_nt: TGTGCCAGCAGCACCCCCCTAGCGGGAGGCCACCAAGAGACCCAGTACTTC; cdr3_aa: CASSTPLAGGHQETQYF
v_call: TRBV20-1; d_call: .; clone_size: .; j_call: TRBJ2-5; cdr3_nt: TGCAGTGCTAGAGAAAGGCATACCGAGACCCAGTACTTC; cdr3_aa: CSARERHTETQYF
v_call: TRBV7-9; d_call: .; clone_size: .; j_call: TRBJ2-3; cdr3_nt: TGTGCCAGCAGCAGGGCCGCAGATACGCAGTATTTT; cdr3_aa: CASSRAADTQYF
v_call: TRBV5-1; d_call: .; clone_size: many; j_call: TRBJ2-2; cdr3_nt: TGCGCCAGCAGCCCGACGACTAAAAACACCGGGGAGCTGTTTTTT; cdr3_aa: CASSPTTKNTGELFF
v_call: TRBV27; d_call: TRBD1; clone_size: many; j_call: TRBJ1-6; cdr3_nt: TGTGCCAGCAGTTTAGAAGGCAGGGGGAATTCACCCCTCCACTTT; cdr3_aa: CASSLEGRGNSPLHF
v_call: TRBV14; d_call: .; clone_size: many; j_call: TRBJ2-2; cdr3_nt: TGTGCCAGCAGCATCCACGGCCGGGCCGGCTACGGGGAGCTGTTTTTT; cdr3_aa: CASSIHGRAGYGELFF
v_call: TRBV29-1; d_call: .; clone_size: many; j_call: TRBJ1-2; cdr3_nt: TGCAGCGTTGAAGGGGCGGGGGGATCCTCCTATGGCTACACCTTC; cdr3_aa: CSVEGAGGSSYGYTF
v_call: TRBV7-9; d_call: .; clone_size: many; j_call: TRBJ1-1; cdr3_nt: TGTGCCAGCAGCATCAGTAGATTCACTGAAGCTTTCTTT; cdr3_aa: CASSISRFTEAFF
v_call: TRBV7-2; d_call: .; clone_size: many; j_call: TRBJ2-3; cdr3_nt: TGTGCCAGCAGCTTAGCGAGGTTAGCGGGCACAGATACGCAGTATTTT; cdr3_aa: CASSLARLAGTDTQYF
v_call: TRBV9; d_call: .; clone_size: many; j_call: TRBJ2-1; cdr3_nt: TGTGCCAGCACCCCCTATTGGGGAGCGGATGAGCAGTTCTTC; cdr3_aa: CASTPYWGADEQFF
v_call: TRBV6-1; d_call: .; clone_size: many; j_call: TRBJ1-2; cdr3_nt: TGTGCCAGCAGTGAAGCGAGAGGGGGCTATGGCTACACCTTC; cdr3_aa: CASSEARGGYGYTF
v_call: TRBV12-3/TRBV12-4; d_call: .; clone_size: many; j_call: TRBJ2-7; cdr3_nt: TGTGCCAGCAGTTTGAAGGGCAAATACGAGCAGTACTTC; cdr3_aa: CASSLKGKYEQYF
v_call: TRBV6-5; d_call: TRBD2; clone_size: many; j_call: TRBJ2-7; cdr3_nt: TGTGCCAGCAGTTACAACGAGCTAGCGGGAGGTTCCACCAAGCAGTACTTC; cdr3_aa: CASSYNELAGGSTKQYF
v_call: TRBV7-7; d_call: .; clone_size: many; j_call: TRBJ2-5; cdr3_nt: TGTGCCAGCAGCCGAGGGACCTCAGGAGGGACCCAGTACTTC; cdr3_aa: CASSRGTSGGTQYF
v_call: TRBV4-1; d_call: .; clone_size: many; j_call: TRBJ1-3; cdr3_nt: TGCGCCAGCAGCCAAGACCGCAGTTTAGGAAACACCATATATTTT; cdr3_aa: CASSQDRSLGNTIYF
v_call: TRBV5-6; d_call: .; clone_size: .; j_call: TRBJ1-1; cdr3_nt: TGTGCCAGCAGCGGAAAGACAGGAGTGAACACTGAAGCTTTCTTT; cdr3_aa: CASSGKTGVNTEAFF
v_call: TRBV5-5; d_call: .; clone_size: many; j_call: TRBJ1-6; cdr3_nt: TGTGCCAGCAGCTTGGGGACAGCCGGTAATTCACCCCTCCACTTT; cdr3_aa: CASSLGTAGNSPLHF
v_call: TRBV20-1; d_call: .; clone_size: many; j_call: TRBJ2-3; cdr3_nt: TGCAGTGCTAGAATGGCTAATCATCCTAGCACAGATACGCAGTATTTT; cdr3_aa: CSARMANHPSTDTQYF
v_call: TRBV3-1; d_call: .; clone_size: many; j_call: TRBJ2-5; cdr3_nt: TGTGCCAGCAGCCATGAGGGGCGCCAAGAGACCCAGTACTTC; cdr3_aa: CASSHEGRQETQYF
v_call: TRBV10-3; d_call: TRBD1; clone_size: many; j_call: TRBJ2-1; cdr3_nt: TGTGCCATCAGTGAGGGACAGGGGTACAATGAGCAGTTCTTC; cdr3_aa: CAISEGQGYNEQFF